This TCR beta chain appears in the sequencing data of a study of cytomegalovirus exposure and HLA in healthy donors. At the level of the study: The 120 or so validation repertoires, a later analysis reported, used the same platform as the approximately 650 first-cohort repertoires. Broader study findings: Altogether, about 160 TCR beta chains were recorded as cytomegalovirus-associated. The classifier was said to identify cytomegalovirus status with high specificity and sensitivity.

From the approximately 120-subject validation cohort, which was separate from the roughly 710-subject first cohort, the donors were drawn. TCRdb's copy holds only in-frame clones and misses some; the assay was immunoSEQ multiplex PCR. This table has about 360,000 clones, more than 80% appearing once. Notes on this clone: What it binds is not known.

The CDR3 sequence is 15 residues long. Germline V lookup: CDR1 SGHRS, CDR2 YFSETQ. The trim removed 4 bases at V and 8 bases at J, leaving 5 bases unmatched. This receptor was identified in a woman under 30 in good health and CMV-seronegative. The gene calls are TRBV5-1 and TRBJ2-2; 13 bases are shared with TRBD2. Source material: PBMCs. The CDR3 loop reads CASSPGTSGTGELFF. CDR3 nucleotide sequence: TGCGCCAGCAGCCCTGGGACTAGCGGGACTGGGGAGCTGTTTTTT.